This T cell receptor (beta chain) was identified during a study of shared clonotypes between healthy human individuals. Some clones are missing from TCRdb's copy, which holds only in-frame ones; the method was immunoSEQ multiplex PCR. The table shows 400,000 to 550,000 clones, with roughly 85% occurring only once. V lost 2 bases and J lost 1; bases outside the gene matches: 0. The CDR3 totals 15 residues. Germline CDR1 and CDR2: MDHEN and SYDVKM. The origin of this receptor is a woman aged 40 to 49 in good health. Some clones in this sample may be carry-over from other donors' samples. The sample comprised PBMCs. This chain joins TRBV28 and TRBJ2-4, with TRBD2 matching over 9 bases. CDR3 sequence (DNA): TGTGCCAGCAGTTTAGCGGGAGGGGCCAAAAACATTCAGTACTTC. As protein: CASSLAGGAKNIQYF.